This T cell receptor beta chain stems from a study of blood T cell repertoires in COVID-19. Study as a whole: T cells, B-cell-depleted T cells, or PBMCs supplied cDNA or gDNA.

A single count supports this clone. Here immunoSEQ multiplex PCR was the method, and the copy in TCRdb shows in-frame clones only, minus some. This sample has approximately 77,000 clones, with 80% found just once. Germline CDR1 reads SGHKS; CDR2 reads YYEKEE (reference sequence). The length of the CDR3 is 14 residues. Germline trimming cut 1 base from V and 4 bases from J; bases unmatched to any gene: 2. The genes are TRBV5-5 and TRBJ2-7; TRBD2 agrees at 10 bases. Sequencing was performed on peripheral blood. This TCR came from a woman aged 70-85 years with acute or convalescent COVID-19. The CDR3 loop is CASSLFSGGYEQYF. CDR3 sequence (DNA): TGTGCCAGCAGCTTGTTTAGCGGGGGGTACGAGCAGTACTTC.